This entry is about one TCR beta chain. Assay used: immunoSEQ multiplex PCR; TCRdb lists only in-frame clones, some missing. The sample holds nearly 110,000 clones; about 90% are singletons and the top ten take around 4.7%. The sample originates from a study of T cell responses to AZD1222 COVID-19 vaccine. Germline trimming cut 5 bases from V and 1 base from J; bases unmatched to any gene: 13. Per the germline V gene, CDR1 is SGHNT and CDR2 is YENEEA. The CDR3 spans 18 residues. The source was peripheral blood, collected 28 days after the second AZD1222 dose. The J gene is TRBJ2-2, the V gene TRBV11-3; 7 bases are shared with TRBD1. This TCR was sampled from an adult who received the AZD1222 COVID-19 vaccine. This chain's CDR3 is CASSPDKIGQENTGELFF. CDR3 sequence (DNA): TGTGCCAGCAGCCCAGATAAGATCGGACAGGAGAACACCGGGGAGCTGTTTTTT.